The source of this T cell receptor beta chain is a study of T cells expressing NK-cell markers. Study in general: It was sorted CD3+CD56-NKG2C+, CD3+CD56+NKG2C- and CD3+CD56+NKG2C+ T cells that provided the TCR beta repertoires.

Study results and caveats: The dominant NKG2C+ clonotypes represented about 1.0-7.5% of CD8+ T cells in several donors. Topping the CD3+CD56-NKG2C+ fraction as well were these clonotypes, in four donors.

Concerning this clonotype itself: Its antigen is undetermined.

Libraries used 5'RACE template switching adding universal primer site and UMIs. With the 5' RACE reads reprocessed, TCRdb shows one record per CDR3 protein and no DNA. This repertoire includes about 390,000 distinct CDR3 sequences. Germline CDR1 is SEHNR and CDR2 is FQNEAQ (reference sequence). The CDR3 has 12 amino acids. V gene TRBV7-9 combines with J gene TRBJ2-1; there is no DNA to check the TCRdb D call of TRBD1. This TCR was sampled from a woman aged 50 to 60 in good health. Sequencing was done on a sample of blood T cells: a sorted CD56 or NKG2C T cell subset, CD4+ or CD8+ T cells, or bulk PBMC T cells (not recorded which). CDR3 sequence reads: CASSLWGVEQFF.